These 4 T cell receptor beta chains share one sample of origin, sequenced in a study of T cell clonotyping in hematopoietic cell transplantation. Produced via immunoSEQ multiplex PCR; TCRdb's table is partial and in-frame only. The table shows roughly 38,000 clones, with over 70% occurring only once. The sequenced material came from peripheral blood mononuclear cells. The receptors were sampled from a woman aged 40 to 50 in good health. Some clones in this sample may be carry-over from other donors' samples.

The V gene is TRBV28, the J gene TRBJ2-7, with D perhaps matching TRBD2 (6 bases). In germline, CDR1 is MDHEN, CDR2 SYDVKM. V was cut by 3 bases and J by 1 base, with 16 bases left in between. The CDR3 runs 16 residues. The CDR3 sequence is CASSFPSAGGSYEQYF. Here the CDR3 DNA reads TGTGCCAGCAGTTTTCCTTCAGCGGGTGGGTCCTACGAGCAGTACTTC. The full variable domain, in which reference TRBV28 and TRBJ2-7 provide the parts outside the CDR3, is DVKVTQSSRYLVKRTGEKVFLECVQDMDHENMFWYRQDPGLGLRLIYFSYDVKMKEKGDIPEGYSVSREKKERFSLILESASTNQTSMYLCASSFPSAGGSYEQYFGPGTRLTVT.

The CDR3 spells CSVGQGPNYGYTF. CDR3 bases: TGCAGCGTGGGGCAGGGACCAAACTATGGCTACACCTTC. This chain links TRBV29-1 with TRBJ1-2; weak D call: TRBD1 (5 bases). The CDR3 is 13 residues long. Trimming shortened V by 6 bases and J by 2 bases, and 13 bases separated the two germline ends. CDR1 and CDR2 from the germline V gene are SQVTM and ANQGSEA.

This chain uses TRBV27 with TRBJ2-5; D not resolved. Between the trimmed V and J ends, which lost 5 bases and 4 bases, there was a span of 14 bases. This CDR3 is built from 14 residues. CDR1 is MNHEY, CDR2 SMNVEV, per germline (reference sequence). The CDR3 DNA sequence: TGTGCCAGCAGTACGGCCCAGCGCAGAGAGACCCAGTACTTC. It translates to CASSTAQRRETQYF.

This clone occurred a few times. The chain has TRBV5-4 and TRBJ1-2; 10 bases are shared with TRBD1. V shed 4 bases, J shed 8 bases, and the junction held 20 bases outside the gene matches. From germline, CDR1 is SGHNT and CDR2 YYREEE (reference sequence). The CDR3 sequence is 18 residues long. In nucleotides, the CDR3 is TGTGCCAGCAGCGGTTCCGGGACAGGGGAACCTTCGTTGAAGGGCTACACCTTC. This codes for CASSGSGTGEPSLKGYTF. The whole variable domain, filled in from reference TRBV5-4 and TRBJ1-2, reads ETGVTQSPTHLIKTRGQQVTLRCSSQSGHNTVSWYQQALGQGPQFIFQYYREEENGRGNFPPRFSGLQFPNYSSELNVNALELDDSALYLCASSGSGTGEPSLKGYTFGSGTRLTVV.